This TCR beta chain was found in a study of chemoradiotherapy in HPV16-positive cancers. Study-level information: Functional T-cell assays on two HPV16-positive patients' cells defined candidate HPV-specific clones and common TCR motifs.

Repeated repertoire sampling spanned the course of chemoradiotherapy. The germline gives CDR1 SGDLS, CDR2 YYNGEE. The V end was cut by 4 bases, the J end by 3 bases, with 11 bases between. There are 14 residues in the CDR3. A word on this clone: What it recognizes is unknown.

Generated by immunoSEQ multiplex PCR, the TCRdb table keeps only in-frame clones and is missing some. The sample consists of fewer than 15,000 clones, 55% to 75% of them appearing once. Regarding the study as a whole: HPV-specific T cells were functionally defined from only a couple of HPV16-positive patients. Candidate HPV-specific clones and E7-related TCR motifs grew in tumor during treatment.

The TCR sequence derives from a human donor with HPV-associated anogenital cancer. The chain combines TRBV9 with TRBJ1-5, with D possibly matching TRBD1 (5 bases). This material was obtained from a patient who underwent chemoradiotherapy. CDR3 in amino acids: CASSRDGYNQPQHF. The CDR3 nucleotides read TGTGCCAGCAGCAGGGACGGGTACAATCAGCCCCAGCATTTT. Variable domain in full (rest from reference TRBV9 and TRBJ1-5): DSGVTQTPKHLITATGQRVTLRCSPRSGDLSVYWYQQSLDQGLQFLIQYYNGEERAKGNILERFSAQQFPDLHSELNLSSLELGDSALYFCASSRDGYNQPQHFGDGTRLSIL.